This T cell receptor (beta chain) stems from a study of blood T cells in healthy people across ages. A second PCR of 7 to 11 cycles used a sample-barcoded 5' primer and a J-beta primer mix. In TCRdb, the 5' RACE reads were re-called with MiXCR into one record per CDR3 protein. Of about 1.6 million distinct CDR3 sequences listed, around 35% are singletons. Sequenced input: blood. This clonotype originated in a woman in her twenties or thirties in good health.

CDR3 amino acids: CASRAGQGRETQYF. The CDR3 DNA follows: TGTGCCAGCAGGGCGGGACAGGGTCGGGAGACCCAGTACTTC. The chain recombines TRBV6-2 or TRBV6-3 with TRBJ2-5; TRBD1 matches at 9 bases. Per germline, CDR1 MNHEY and CDR2 SVGEGT. CDR3 length: 14 residues. V was pared by 6 bases and J by 5 bases, with 7 bases of the junction left unmatched.